This passage covers 30 T cell receptor beta chains from one sample sequenced in a study of T cell changes during pregnancy in multiple sclerosis. TCRdb's table, derived via immunoSEQ multiplex PCR, lists solely in-frame clones and lacks some. The sample lists about 49,000 clones, 90% seen once, with about 5.1% in the top ten. This specimen was peripheral blood, taken after pregnancy. The receptors shown here come from a female donor in good health, enrolled as a control in a pregnancy study.

The J gene is TRBJ2-2, the V gene TRBV4-1; no reliable D call. CDR1 and CDR2 (germline): MGHRA, YSYEKL. The CDR3 covers 14 residues. The ends were cut back, 1 base at V and 4 bases at J, with 7 bases in the middle. CDR3 nucleotides: TGCGCCAGCAGCCAAGTGGGCCCCACCGGGGAGCTGTTTTTT. As protein: CASSQVGPTGELFF.

The rearrangement links TRBV7-3 to TRBJ2-1; perhaps TRBD2 as D (7 bases). V lost 6 bases and J 4 bases, leaving 16 bases between the germline ends. Per germline, CDR1 SGHTA and CDR2 FQGTGA. CDR3 length equals 15 residues. The CDR3 loop reads CASRRGGGGYNEQFF. The CDR3 coding sequence is TGTGCCAGCAGGCGTGGAGGGGGAGGGTACAATGAGCAGTTCTTC.

The chain combines TRBV4-1 with TRBJ1-4; 7 bases are shared with TRBD1. V trimming: 4 bases; J trimming: 8 bases; junction bases outside the gene matches: 10. Germline V gene lookup returns CDR1 MGHRA and CDR2 YSYEKL. The CDR3 spans 15 residues. This CDR3 is CASSPRYGQAEKLFF. In DNA form, the CDR3 reads TGCGCCAGCAGCCCCCGATACGGACAGGCCGAAAAACTGTTTTTT.

The chain employs TRBV5-4 and TRBJ1-1; D gene uncertain. CDR1 is SGHNT and CDR2 is YYREEE in the germline V gene (reference sequence). The CDR3 is made up of 14 amino acids. Between the trimmed V and J ends, which lost 1 base and 4 bases, there was a span of 11 bases. CDR3 sequence (DNA): TGTGCCAGCAGCTTGCCATCGGGGATCACTGAAGCTTTCTTT. Protein: CASSLPSGITEAFF. Full variable domain (remainder filled in from reference TRBV5-4 and TRBJ1-1): ETGVTQSPTHLIKTRGQQVTLRCSSQSGHNTVSWYQQALGQGPQFIFQYYREEENGRGNFPPRFSGLQFPNYSSELNVNALELDDSALYLCASSLPSGITEAFFGQGTRLTVV.

V usage is TRBV4-3 and J usage is TRBJ2-2, with TRBD2 identical over 7 bases. The CDR3 is 14 residues long. The V and J ends lost 4 bases and 7 bases, in that order; junction bases with no gene match: 6. CDR1 is LGHNA and CDR2 is YSLEER in the germline V gene. In nucleotides, the CDR3 is TGCGCCAGCAGCCCTAGAGCGGGGCACGGGGAGCTGTTTTTT. Translating it yields CASSPRAGHGELFF.

The V gene is TRBV11-3, the J gene TRBJ2-3; 11 nucleotides line up with TRBD2. Germline values: CDR1 SGHNT, CDR2 YENEEA. CDR3 length equals 14 residues. J lost 5 bases, V lost 6 bases, and 4 bases had no gene match. Here the CDR3 DNA reads TGTGCCAGCAGTAGCGGGAGGGCCATAGATACGCAGTATTTT. Translated, it gives CASSSGRAIDTQYF.

V usage is TRBV19 and J usage is TRBJ1-6, with 9 positions matching TRBD1. Looked up from germline, CDR1 is LNHDA and CDR2 is SQIVND (reference sequence). This CDR3 has 14 residues. Trimming at V came to 7 bases and at J to 10 bases, leaving 8 bases not matched to a gene. CDR3 sequence (DNA): TGTGCCAGTACCCGGACAGGGGAAAGCTCACCCCTCCACTTT. It encodes CASTRTGESSPLHF.

The genes are TRBV5-6 and TRBJ1-6; D gene unclear. There are 12 residues in the CDR3. Germline V gene lookup returns CDR1 SGHDT and CDR2 YYEEEE. Trimming stripped 0 bases from V and 9 bases from J, with 4 bases between. The CDR3 nucleotides read TGTGCCAGCAGCTTGGTCCGTTCACCCCTCCACTTT. Translated, it gives CASSLVRSPLHF.

This chain uses TRBV7-2 with TRBJ2-3, with TRBD2 matching 7 bases. V was pared by 0 bases and J by 2 bases, with 2 bases of the junction left unmatched. The CDR3 is 15 amino acids. Germline-derived CDR1 and CDR2 are SGHTA and FQGNSA. CDR3 sequence reads: CASSLAGGFTDTQYF. CDR3 nucleotides: TGTGCCAGCAGCTTAGCCGGGGGGTTCACAGATACGCAGTATTTT.

V is TRBV6-1 and J is TRBJ1-4; no reliable D call. CDR3 size: 15 residues. V gave up 3 bases and J gave up 7 bases, with 15 bases separating them. Germline CDR1 is MNHNS and CDR2 is SASEGT. The CDR3 DNA reads as TGTGCCAGCAGTGACAGTATTCCGGGTCTTGAAAAACTGTTTTTT. Its protein is CASSDSIPGLEKLFF.

The chain employs TRBV9 and TRBJ2-3; 8 bases align to TRBD2. CDR1 is SGDLS, CDR2 YYNGEE, per germline. With 0 bases clipped from V and 0 bases from J, the junction kept 3 bases outside the gene matches. This CDR3 is built from 16 residues. Here the CDR3 DNA reads TGTGCCAGCAGCGTAGTCGGGAGGGCTAGCACAGATACGCAGTATTTT. This sequence encodes CASSVVGRASTDTQYF.

The chain carries TRBV15 and TRBJ2-5, with D unclear. The germline V gene has CDR1 LNHNV and CDR2 YYDKDF (reference sequence). V was cut by 1 base and J by 2 bases, with 11 bases left in between. The CDR3 has 15 residues. CDR3 region: CATSRVGAIQETQYF. CDR3 nucleotide sequence: TGTGCCACCAGCAGAGTAGGAGCGATTCAAGAGACCCAGTACTTC.

The chain joins TRBV7-2 to TRBJ1-2; TRBD1 might be the D (5 bases). Germline CDR1 and CDR2: SGHTA and FQGNSA. CDR3 length equals 13 residues. Trimming stripped 5 bases from V and 5 bases from J, with 12 bases between. The CDR3 bases are TGTGCCAGCAGCCGCGACAGAGTGTATGGCTACACCTTC. As protein: CASSRDRVYGYTF.

V is TRBV5-1 and J is TRBJ2-3; D ambiguous. CDR3 length equals 13 residues. The ends were cut back, 4 bases at V and 6 bases at J, with 12 bases in the middle. Germline lookup yields CDR1 SGHRS and CDR2 YFSETQ. DNA for the CDR3: TGCGCCAGCAGCAGAACTGCCCCGGATACGCAGTATTTT. It encodes CASSRTAPDTQYF.

The V gene is TRBV29-1, the J gene TRBJ2-2; D is perhaps TRBD2 (5 bases). The germline V and J ends were trimmed by 2 bases and 1 base, with 8 bases remaining between them. The CDR3 covers 14 residues. Germline V CDR1 and CDR2: SQVTM, ANQGSEA. DNA of the CDR3: TGCAGCGTTGAACCCCGGGAGAACACCGGGGAGCTGTTTTTT. Its protein is CSVEPRENTGELFF.

The V call is TRBV7-8, the J call TRBJ2-7, with 7 bases fitting TRBD1. CDR3 size: 14 residues. The germline gives CDR1 SGHVS, CDR2 FQNEAQ. V trimming: 1 base; J trimming: 5 bases; junction bases outside the gene matches: 5. Here the CDR3 DNA reads TGTGCCAGCAGCTTAGGGACAGGTCAGGACGAGCAGTACTTC. Residues: CASSLGTGQDEQYF.

The chain is built from TRBV5-1 and TRBJ2-3, with 13 bases that match TRBD2. CDR1 is SGHRS and CDR2 is YFSETQ in the germline V gene. V was clipped by 0 bases and J by 0 bases; unmatched bases: 10. This CDR3 comprises 20 residues. This chain's CDR3 is CASSLAMRLAGGPSTDTQYF. DNA for the CDR3: TGCGCCAGCAGCTTGGCCATGCGACTAGCGGGGGGTCCTAGCACAGATACGCAGTATTTT.

The genes are TRBV5-1 and TRBJ1-6, with D hard to call. Germline V gene sequence: CDR1 SGHRS, CDR2 YFSETQ. Trimming removed 0 bases from V and 6 bases from J, with 10 bases in between. The CDR3 totals 15 residues. CDR3 region: CASSLERAPNSPLHF. Here the CDR3 DNA reads TGCGCCAGCAGCTTGGAGAGGGCCCCTAATTCACCCCTCCACTTT. The complete variable domain, with remaining parts taken from reference TRBV5-1 and TRBJ1-6, reads KAGVTQTPRYLIKTRGQQVTLSCSPISGHRSVSWYQQTPGQGLQFLFEYFSETQRNKGNFPGRFSGRQFSNSRSEMNVSTLELGDSALYLCASSLERAPNSPLHFGNGTRLTVT.

The rearrangement uses TRBV5-1 and TRBJ2-1; TRBD1 aligns across 10 bases. The V gene end was trimmed by 5 bases and the J gene end by 7 bases; junction bases not matched to a gene: 9. Germline V gene sequence: CDR1 SGHRS, CDR2 YFSETQ. The CDR3 spans 15 residues. The CDR3 nucleotides read TGCGCCAGCAGGGTGACAGGGGGCGCGGGTAATGAGCAGTTCTTC. Protein: CASRVTGGAGNEQFF.

This chain links TRBV7-2 with TRBJ1-1; weak D call: TRBD1 (6 bases). Germline V gene sequence: CDR1 SGHTA, CDR2 FQGNSA. Trimming pared 2 bases from V and 10 bases from J, leaving 17 bases between. This CDR3 is built from 14 residues. CDR3 coding DNA: TGTGCCAGCAGCTTAACAGGGACCGGCCGAGGAGCTTTCTTT. It encodes CASSLTGTGRGAFF.

This clone was counted a single time. The chain employs TRBV28 and TRBJ1-1, with a weak D call TRBD1 (6 bases). The V gene's germline CDR1 is MDHEN and CDR2 SYDVKM. The V end was cut by 10 bases, the J end by 5 bases, with 20 bases between. The CDR3 sequence is 14 residues long. The CDR3 region is CAIGGQVPGTEAFF. In nucleotides, the CDR3 is TGTGCCATCGGGGGGCAGGTCCCGGGTACTGAAGCTTTCTTT.

The chain has TRBV9 and TRBJ2-1; maybe TRBD1 (6 bases). The CDR3 is 12 amino acids. Trimming removed 1 base at V and 15 bases at J, with 14 bases between. From germline, CDR1 is SGDLS and CDR2 YYNGEE. In nucleotides, the CDR3 is TGTGCCAGCAGCGTAAGGGGACAAGGGCTGTTCTTC. Amino acids: CASSVRGQGLFF.

The chain links TRBV6-1 to TRBJ2-1; D is possibly TRBD2 (7 bases). Trimming cost V 6 bases and J 1 base, with 13 bases left between them. This CDR3 is 15 amino acids long. CDR1 and CDR2 from the germline V gene are MNHNS and SASEGT. The CDR3 DNA reads as TGTGCCAGCAGCAAACAGGGAGGGTCCTACAATGAGCAGTTCTTC. Protein product: CASSKQGGSYNEQFF.

This chain uses TRBV27 with TRBJ1-1; a possible D gene is TRBD1 (6 bases). V lost 5 bases, J lost 4 bases, and 17 bases lay in between. This CDR3 has 15 residues. CDR1 is MNHEY, CDR2 SMNVEV, per germline (reference sequence). The CDR3 loop is CASSLRQVLGTEAFF. The DNA for the CDR3 is TGTGCCAGCAGTCTCCGACAGGTACTCGGCACTGAAGCTTTCTTT.

The V and J genes are TRBV11-2 and TRBJ2-1, with D perhaps matching TRBD2 (6 bases). The CDR3 covers 17 residues. Trimming removed 2 bases from V and 8 bases from J, with 22 bases in between. The germline V gene has CDR1 SGHAT and CDR2 FQNNGV. This CDR3 is CASSLRFAGRTLHEQFF. The DNA for the CDR3 is TGTGCCAGCAGCTTAAGGTTTGCGGGACGTACCTTACATGAGCAGTTCTTC.

V is TRBV6-6 and J is TRBJ2-1; D is possibly TRBD1 (5 bases). Germline loops: CDR1 MNHNY, CDR2 SVGAGI (reference sequence). Between the trimmed V and J ends, which lost 6 bases and 4 bases, there was a span of 10 bases. This CDR3 has 13 amino acids. The DNA of the CDR3 is TGTGCCAGCAGCCCTACAGGATACAATGAGCAGTTCTTC. It is translated as CASSPTGYNEQFF.

This clone has a single count. The chain employs TRBV7-3 and TRBJ2-2; 7 bases align to TRBD2. The germline V gene encodes CDR1 SGHTA and CDR2 FQGTGA. With 3 bases clipped from V and 7 bases from J, the junction kept 5 bases outside the gene matches. This CDR3 contains 14 residues. Written as DNA, the CDR3 is TGTGCCAGCAGCTTCGCGGGAGCGGGCGGGGAGCTGTTTTTT. It encodes CASSFAGAGGELFF.

V and J are TRBV4-3 and TRBJ2-1, with 10 bases matching TRBD2. CDR1 is LGHNA, CDR2 YSLEER, per germline. The length of the CDR3 is 15 residues. The V gene end was trimmed by 3 bases and the J gene end by 3 bases; junction bases not matched to a gene: 2. The CDR3 bases are TGCGCCAGCAGCCACGGACTAGCGGACTACAATGAGCAGTTCTTC. Its translation is CASSHGLADYNEQFF.

The chain has TRBV28 and TRBJ2-1; TRBD2 might be the D (6 bases). The germline V gene has CDR1 MDHEN and CDR2 SYDVKM. Trimming removed 4 bases from V and 2 bases from J, with 21 bases in between. This CDR3 has 18 amino acids. CDR3 in DNA: TGTGCCAGCAGTTCAGATTTAACTCGCGGGGATGCCTACAATGAGCAGTTCTTC. Translated, it gives CASSSDLTRGDAYNEQFF.

This clone was seen only a few times. The V call is TRBV18, the J call TRBJ2-1; a possible D gene is TRBD2 (6 bases). This CDR3 comprises 14 residues. In germline, CDR1 is KGHSH, CDR2 LQKENI. Trimming took 0 bases from V and 7 from J, leaving 10 bases between them. The DNA of the CDR3 is TGTGCCAGCTCACCACCCCTAGCGTCTAATGAGCAGTTCTTC. It is translated as CASSPPLASNEQFF.